This T cell receptor beta chain was sequenced during a study of OX40 agonist ivuxolimab in advanced cancers. The V and J ends lost 4 bases and 1 base respectively, with 8 bases between them. This CDR3 is built from 12 residues. Germline V gene lookup returns CDR1 GTSNPN and CDR2 SVGIG (reference sequence). Clones were read by immunoSEQ multiplex PCR, and TCRdb kept only the in-frame ones, dropping some. This table has approximately 11,000 clones, around four fifths appearing once. This TCR derives from an adult with an advanced solid tumor such as melanoma, head and neck, liver or kidney cancer. This chain uses TRBV30 with TRBJ2-7; D ambiguous. The sample in question was CD4+ or CD8+ T cells sorted from blood, obtained in a trial of the OX40 agonist ivuxolimab. CDR3 protein: CAWKGESYEQYF. DNA for the CDR3: TGTGCCTGGAAGGGTGAATCCTACGAGCAGTACTTC.